The 5 T cell receptor beta chains below come from one sample, sequenced in a study of shared clonotypes between healthy human individuals. The repertoire was sequenced with immunoSEQ multiplex PCR; TCRdb's copy has only in-frame clones and lacks some. The sample includes 1 million to 1.2 million clones, approximately 77% of them seen just once. Sequencing input: memory CD4+ T cells from PBMCs. Subset here: CD45RA-negative fraction. The receptors originated from a man between 18 and 35 years old in good health. Some clones in this sample may be carry-over from other donors' samples.

This clone was counted only a few times. V usage is TRBV6-6 and J usage is TRBJ2-7; 14 bases are a match to TRBD2. V trimming: 9 bases; J trimming: 4 bases; junction bases outside the gene matches: 5. This CDR3 spans 14 amino acids. Per germline, CDR1 MNHNY and CDR2 SVGAGI (reference sequence). The CDR3 DNA reads as TGTGCCAGTTCGGGACTAGCGGGAGCGTACGAGCAGTACTTC. Translation gives CASSGLAGAYEQYF.

This chain uses TRBV18 with TRBJ2-1; the match to TRBD1 covers 10 bases. V was pared by 6 bases and J by 9 bases, with 8 bases of the junction left unmatched. This CDR3 has 14 residues. Germline CDR1 and CDR2: KGHSH and LQKENI. Here the CDR3 reads CASSAWDRGFEQFF. DNA for the CDR3: TGTGCCAGCTCCGCCTGGGACAGGGGTTTTGAGCAGTTCTTC.

The V gene is TRBV7-9, the J gene TRBJ2-7; D is possibly TRBD1 (6 bases). Trimming shortened V by 4 bases and J by 6 bases, and 13 bases separated the two germline ends. Looked up from germline, CDR1 is SEHNR and CDR2 is FQNEAQ (reference sequence). There are 13 residues in the CDR3. DNA of the CDR3: TGTGCCAGCAGCTCCACACAGGGTTCCGAGCAGTACTTC. It specifies CASSSTQGSEQYF. Full variable domain (missing parts from reference TRBV7-9 and TRBJ2-7): DTGVSQNPRHKITKRGQNVTFRCDPISEHNRLYWYRQTLGQGPEFLTYFQNEAQLEKSRLLSDRFSAERPKGSFSTLEIQRTEQGDSAMYLCASSSTQGSEQYFGPGTRLTVT.

The V gene is TRBV30, the J gene TRBJ1-5; 7 nucleotides agree with TRBD1. The CDR3 spans 13 residues. J gave up 8 bases and V 3 bases, and 7 bases lay outside the gene matches. Germline CDR1 is GTSNPN and CDR2 is SVGIG (reference sequence). The CDR3 loop reads CAWSVDRLEPQHF. Written as DNA, the CDR3 is TGTGCCTGGAGCGTGGACAGGCTGGAGCCCCAGCATTTT.

This clone was counted only a few times. This sample includes further DNA sequences coding for the same CDR3. The chain has TRBV7-2 and TRBJ1-1; 9 positions agree with TRBD1. CDR1 and CDR2 from the germline V gene are SGHTA and FQGNSA. V dropped 5 bases and J dropped 6; count of bases not matched to a gene: 4. The CDR3 has 13 amino acids. In DNA, the CDR3 is TGTGCCAGCAGCACCTACAGGGGGCCTGAAGCTTTCTTT. It yields the protein CASSTYRGPEAFF.